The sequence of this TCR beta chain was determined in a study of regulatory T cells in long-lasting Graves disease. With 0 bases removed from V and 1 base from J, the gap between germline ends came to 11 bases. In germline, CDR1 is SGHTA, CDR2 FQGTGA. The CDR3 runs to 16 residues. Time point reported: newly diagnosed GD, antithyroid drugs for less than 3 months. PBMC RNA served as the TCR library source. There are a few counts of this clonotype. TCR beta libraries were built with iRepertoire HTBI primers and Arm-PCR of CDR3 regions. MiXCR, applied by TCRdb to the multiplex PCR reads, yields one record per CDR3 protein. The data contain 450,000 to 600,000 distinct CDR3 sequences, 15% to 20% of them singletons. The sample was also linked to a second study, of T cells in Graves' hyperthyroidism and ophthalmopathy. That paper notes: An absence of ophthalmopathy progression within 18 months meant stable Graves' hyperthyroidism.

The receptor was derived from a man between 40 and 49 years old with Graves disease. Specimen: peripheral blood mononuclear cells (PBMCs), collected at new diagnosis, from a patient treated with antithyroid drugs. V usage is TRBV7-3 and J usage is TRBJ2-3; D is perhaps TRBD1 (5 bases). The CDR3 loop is CASSLTQGLRTDTQYF. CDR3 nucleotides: TGTGCCAGCAGCTTAACCCAGGGCCTACGCACAGATACGCAGTATTTT.